This T cell receptor beta chain was sequenced for a study of blood T cell repertoires in COVID-19. About the study: There were acute and convalescent COVID-19 samples, and they came from the United States, Italy and Spain. Nucleic acid was either cDNA or gDNA, and it came from T cells, B-cell-depleted T cells, or PBMCs.

Per the study methods: Reference gene primer amplification gave nucleated cell count estimates. Repertoires were generated with immunoSEQ multiplex PCR, while TCRdb's copy carries only in-frame clones and drops some. V, J and clone size are those of that table, while D and trimming were read from the DNA. The data hold 150,000 to 200,000 clones, with 65% to 85% observed a single time. V dropped 1 base and J dropped 7; count of bases not matched to a gene: 7. Per germline, CDR1 LGHDT and CDR2 YNNKEL (reference sequence). The CDR3 contains 16 residues. This clone has more than one count but fewer than ten.

The TCR originated in an older woman with acute or convalescent COVID-19. Sequences were obtained from peripheral blood. The chain carries TRBV3-1 (or the pseudogene TRBV3-2) and TRBJ1-4; 9 bases are a match to TRBD1. The CDR3: CASSQGRQGGGEKLFF. CDR3 DNA sequence: TGTGCCAGCAGCCAAGGAAGACAGGGGGGAGGTGAAAAACTGTTTTTT.